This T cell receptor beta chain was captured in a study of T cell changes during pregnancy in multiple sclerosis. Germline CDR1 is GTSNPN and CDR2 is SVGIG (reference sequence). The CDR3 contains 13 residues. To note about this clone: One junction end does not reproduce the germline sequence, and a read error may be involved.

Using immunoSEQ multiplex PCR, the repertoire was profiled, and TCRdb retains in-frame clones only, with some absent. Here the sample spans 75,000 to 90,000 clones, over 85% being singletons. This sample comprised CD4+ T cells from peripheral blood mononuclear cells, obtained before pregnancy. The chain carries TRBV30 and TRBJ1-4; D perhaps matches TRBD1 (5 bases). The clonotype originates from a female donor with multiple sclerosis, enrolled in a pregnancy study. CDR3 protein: CAWSPLGGAGRLF. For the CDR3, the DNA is TGTGCCTGGAGCCCACTAGGAGGGGCAGGGCGGCTTTTT.